This TCR beta chain was captured in a study of blood T cell repertoires in COVID-19. Measured with immunoSEQ multiplex PCR; TCRdb has only the in-frame clones, and not every one. The profile covers more than 250,000 clones, with roughly 85% appearing a single time and approximately 5.1% taken by the ten largest. The V end was cut by 9 bases, the J end by 8 bases, with 10 bases between. CDR3 length equals 10 residues. This clone was seen only a few times. The sequence was obtained from a man aged 45 to 65 with active or convalescent COVID-19. This chain uses TRBV12-3 or TRBV12-4 with TRBJ1-2; D is perhaps TRBD1 (5 bases). The sequenced sample consisted of peripheral blood. This CDR3 reads CASAGYGYTF. In DNA form, the CDR3 reads TGTGCCAGTGCAGGGTACGGCTACACCTTC.